This T cell receptor (beta chain) came from a study of T-cell reconstitution after alpha-beta-depleted transplantation in children (TCRdb year 2016). In terms of the full investigation: Using TCR repertoire profiling, the study quantitatively followed how T-cell immune reconstitution unfolded in children after TCRalphabeta/CD19-depleted allogeneic hematopoietic cell transplantation. Study-wide conclusions, independent of this receptor: The frequencies of hyperexpanded clones fell over the following months, and after one year, T-cell counts and TCRbeta diversity were mostly attributed to newly produced T cells. The apparently early alphabetaT-cell count recovery about two months after transplant was reportedly dependent on only several hundred rapidly expanded clones derived from non-depleted graft cells. In some patients, high TCRbeta diversity at day 60 was attributed to recipient T cells and intrathymic progenitors that had survived conditioning.

From the cysteine through the phenylalanine, the CDR3 covers 13 amino acids. Of the read, only the CDR3 DNA is kept; its 39 bases are in frame from base 1. Trimming at the junction amounts to 6 bases on V and 2 bases on J, and the germline ends lie 11 bases apart. In the paper's terms, the time point label means: day 60 (about 2 months) after transplantation. The meaning of the sample's treatment or condition label: allogeneic hematopoietic cell transplantation with graft depleted of TCRalphabeta T cells and CD19 B cells. The transplant recipients were children given TCRalphabeta/CD19-depleted allogeneic hematopoietic cell grafts. Libraries were prepared through PCR. Sequencing was performed on an Illumina HiSeq 2500. Molecular barcoding was employed in the preparation of TCR libraries, with unique molecular identifiers being used to normalize TCRbeta repertoire quantification. TCRdb reworked the public reads: Q25 trimming with fastp, MiXCR clone assembly, productive beta chains retained. Identical CDR3 protein sequences are pooled into one entry, listed with their most common genes and DNA. Recorded for this sample are 25,000 to 30,000 distinct CDR3 sequences; 18% of them occurred a single time. The ten most abundant clones make up approximately 35% of the sample.

This clonotype was picked up many times. It lacks a known antigen. No much larger clone is present one base from it, and per-base qualities are unavailable. The sequence joins TRBV12-3 or TRBV12-4 to TRBJ2-7; a weak D assignment points to TRBD1 (5 bases agree). Sequencing was performed on PBMCs, mostly from graft donor cells, taken 60 days after TCRalphabeta/CD19-depleted stem cell transplant. The source is a male patient aged 2-15 years who had a stem cell transplant for acute lymphoblastic leukemia, so the T cells may come from the graft donor. In nucleotide form, the sequence is TGTGCCAGCAGCCAGACAGCTACCTACGAGCAGTACTTC. This translates into CASSQTATYEQYF.